Listed below are T cell receptor beta chains from one sample, sequenced in a study of T cell responses to AZD1222 COVID-19 vaccine. TCRdb keeps only in-frame clones here, not all; method: immunoSEQ multiplex PCR. The sample consists of 110,000 to 150,000 clones, approximately 91% of them appearing once. Sequences were derived from peripheral blood, sampled 28 days after the second AZD1222 dose. The receptors were sampled from an adult who received the AZD1222 COVID-19 vaccine. The CDR3 runs from the conserved cysteine through the conserved F or W. A D gene is named only where the DNA matches it firmly. Clone size is stated in some rows and not others, as once, few, many or a class when expanded.

j_call: TRBJ2-1
d_call: .
v_call: TRBV6-5
clone_size: .
cdr3_aa: CASSYSGSTYNEQFF
cdr3_nt: TGTGCCAGCAGTTACTCCGGGTCCACATACAATGAGCAGTTCTTC

j_call: TRBJ1-2
d_call: .
v_call: TRBV19
clone_size: .
cdr3_aa: CASSRQASGGYTF
cdr3_nt: TGTGCCAGTAGTAGACAGGCTTCTGGTGGCTACACCTTC

j_call: TRBJ2-1
d_call: .
v_call: TRBV21-1
clone_size: .
cdr3_aa: CASIGTSGGAQNEQFF
cdr3_nt: TGTGCCAGCATAGGGACTAGCGGGGGGGCCCAAAATGAGCAGTTCTTC

j_call: TRBJ1-2
d_call: .
v_call: TRBV3-1/TRBV3-2
clone_size: .
cdr3_aa: CASSQVSTSNYGYTF
cdr3_nt: TGTGCCAGCAGCCAAGTTTCCACGAGTAACTATGGCTACACCTTC

j_call: TRBJ2-7
d_call: .
v_call: TRBV2
clone_size: .
cdr3_aa: CASSEGRAFYEQYF
cdr3_nt: TGTGCCAGCAGTGAGGGTAGGGCCTTTTACGAGCAGTACTTC

j_call: TRBJ2-1
d_call: .
v_call: TRBV11-1
clone_size: .
cdr3_aa: CASSLYRGEQFF
cdr3_nt: TGTGCCAGCAGTCTGTACCGTGGTGAGCAGTTCTTC

j_call: TRBJ2-3
d_call: .
v_call: TRBV5-1
clone_size: .
cdr3_aa: CASSLAPGADTQYF
cdr3_nt: TGCGCCAGCAGCTTGGCCCCTGGGGCAGATACGCAGTATTTT

j_call: TRBJ1-5
d_call: .
v_call: TRBV3-1/TRBV3-2
clone_size: .
cdr3_aa: CASSPWVGALGNQPQHF
cdr3_nt: TGTGCCAGCAGCCCGTGGGTCGGGGCGCTGGGCAATCAGCCCCAGCATTTT

j_call: TRBJ2-2
d_call: .
v_call: TRBV5-1
clone_size: .
cdr3_aa: CASSLAASSVNTGELFF
cdr3_nt: TGCGCCAGCAGCTTGGCGGCTAGCTCCGTTAACACCGGGGAGCTGTTTTTT

j_call: TRBJ2-2
d_call: .
v_call: TRBV7-3
clone_size: .
cdr3_aa: CASSLDNANTGELFF
cdr3_nt: TGTGCCAGCAGCTTGGACAACGCGAACACCGGGGAGCTGTTTTTT

j_call: TRBJ2-1
d_call: TRBD1
v_call: TRBV7-9
clone_size: .
cdr3_aa: CASSLSGTGFGEQFF
cdr3_nt: TGTGCCAGCAGCTTATCCGGGACAGGGTTTGGTGAGCAGTTCTTC

j_call: TRBJ2-3
d_call: .
v_call: TRBV2
clone_size: .
cdr3_aa: CASNPGGGDTQYF
cdr3_nt: TGTGCCAGCAATCCCGGGGGTGGGGATACGCAGTATTTT

j_call: TRBJ1-4
d_call: .
v_call: TRBV12-3/TRBV12-4
clone_size: .
cdr3_aa: CASSLHNEKLFF
cdr3_nt: TGTGCCAGCAGTCTCCATAATGAAAAACTGTTTTTT

j_call: TRBJ1-6
d_call: .
v_call: TRBV6-4
clone_size: .
cdr3_aa: CASSVRGDSPLHF
cdr3_nt: TGTGCCAGCAGTGTTAGGGGGGATTCACCCCTCCACTTT

j_call: TRBJ1-3
d_call: .
v_call: TRBV19
clone_size: .
cdr3_aa: CASSSTDRGGGNTIYF
cdr3_nt: TGTGCCAGTAGTTCCACGGATCGGGGTGGTGGAAACACCATATATTTT

j_call: TRBJ1-2
d_call: .
v_call: TRBV2
clone_size: .
cdr3_aa: CASNQGDYGYTF
cdr3_nt: TGTGCCAGCAACCAGGGTGACTATGGCTACACCTTC

j_call: TRBJ1-6
d_call: .
v_call: TRBV4-2
clone_size: .
cdr3_aa: CASSQVGGRGFVSYNSPLHF
cdr3_nt: TGTGCCAGCAGCCAAGTAGGCGGCAGGGGTTTTGTTTCGTATAATTCACCCCTCCACTTT

j_call: TRBJ1-2
d_call: TRBD1
v_call: TRBV7-9
clone_size: .
cdr3_aa: CASSRDRVRVTF
cdr3_nt: TGTGCCAGCAGCCGTGACAGGGTCAGGGTCACCTTC

j_call: TRBJ2-1
d_call: TRBD2
v_call: TRBV4-2
clone_size: .
cdr3_aa: CASSHPGSGSSDEQFF
cdr3_nt: TGTGCCAGCAGCCATCCTGGGAGCGGGAGCAGCGATGAGCAGTTCTTC

j_call: TRBJ1-6
d_call: .
v_call: TRBV9
clone_size: .
cdr3_aa: CASSVGGELSYNSPLHF
cdr3_nt: TGTGCCAGCAGCGTAGGGGGGGAACTCTCCTATAATTCACCCCTCCACTTT

j_call: TRBJ2-7
d_call: .
v_call: TRBV25-1
clone_size: .
cdr3_aa: CASSEVIYEQYF
cdr3_nt: TGTGCCAGCAGTGAGGTAATCTACGAGCAGTACTTC

j_call: TRBJ1-1
d_call: TRBD1
v_call: TRBV19
clone_size: .
cdr3_aa: CASTRTGGINTEAFF
cdr3_nt: TGTGCCAGTACCCGGACAGGAGGAATAAACACTGAAGCTTTCTTT

j_call: TRBJ2-1
d_call: .
v_call: TRBV14
clone_size: .
cdr3_aa: CASSKHLLGGGAYNEQFF
cdr3_nt: TGTGCCAGCAGCAAGCACCTCCTTGGCGGGGGCGCCTACAATGAGCAGTTCTTC

j_call: TRBJ2-7
d_call: .
v_call: TRBV6-5
clone_size: .
cdr3_aa: CASSRDFSSYEQYF
cdr3_nt: TGTGCCAGCAGCAGGGACTTCTCGTCCTACGAGCAGTACTTC

j_call: TRBJ1-3
d_call: .
v_call: TRBV5-1
clone_size: .
cdr3_aa: CASSLAIGPTGNTIYF
cdr3_nt: TGCGCCAGCAGCTTGGCCATAGGGCCCACTGGAAACACCATATATTTT

j_call: TRBJ2-3
d_call: .
v_call: TRBV6-5
clone_size: .
cdr3_aa: CASSYRDVEHTQYF
cdr3_nt: TGTGCCAGCAGTTACCGGGACGTAGAACATACGCAGTATTTT

j_call: TRBJ1-5
d_call: .
v_call: TRBV10-1
clone_size: .
cdr3_aa: CASIQDPLRGNQPQHF
cdr3_nt: TGCGCCAGCATCCAGGACCCCTTAAGAGGCAATCAGCCCCAGCATTTT

j_call: TRBJ2-3
d_call: .
v_call: TRBV7-2
clone_size: once
cdr3_aa: CASSPRQASTDTQYF
cdr3_nt: TGTGCCAGCAGCCCCCGACAGGCCAGCACAGATACGCAGTATTTT

j_call: TRBJ2-3
d_call: TRBD2
v_call: TRBV20-1
clone_size: .
cdr3_aa: CSAHSAGAQYF
cdr3_nt: TGCAGTGCTCACTCAGCGGGAGCCCAGTATTTT

j_call: TRBJ1-6
d_call: .
v_call: TRBV19
clone_size: .
cdr3_aa: CASSIKSAYNSPLHF
cdr3_nt: TGTGCCAGTAGTATAAAGTCGGCCTATAATTCACCCCTCCACTTT

j_call: TRBJ2-7
d_call: TRBD1
v_call: TRBV18
clone_size: .
cdr3_aa: CASSPLGQDRAEQYF
cdr3_nt: TGTGCCAGCTCACCGTTGGGACAGGATAGGGCCGAGCAGTACTTC

j_call: TRBJ2-1
d_call: TRBD2
v_call: TRBV4-1
clone_size: .
cdr3_aa: CASSHSPSGEQFF
cdr3_nt: TGCGCCAGCAGCCACTCCCCTAGCGGGGAGCAGTTCTTC

j_call: TRBJ1-3
d_call: .
v_call: TRBV5-5
clone_size: .
cdr3_aa: CASSLGPLFGNTIYF
cdr3_nt: TGTGCCAGCAGCTTGGGCCCTCTCTTTGGAAACACCATATATTTT

j_call: TRBJ2-1
d_call: TRBD2
v_call: TRBV5-6
clone_size: .
cdr3_aa: CASSSSLAGGLGEQFF
cdr3_nt: TGTGCCAGCAGCTCCTCACTAGCGGGAGGGCTGGGTGAGCAGTTCTTC

j_call: TRBJ2-1
d_call: TRBD2
v_call: TRBV7-6
clone_size: few
cdr3_aa: CASSGLAGVYNEQFF
cdr3_nt: TGTGCCAGCAGCGGACTAGCGGGGGTTTACAATGAGCAGTTCTTC

j_call: TRBJ2-1
d_call: .
v_call: TRBV9
clone_size: .
cdr3_aa: CASSVVSASYNEQFF
cdr3_nt: TGTGCCAGCAGCGTAGTTAGCGCCTCCTACAATGAGCAGTTCTTC

j_call: TRBJ1-2
d_call: .
v_call: TRBV5-6
clone_size: once
cdr3_aa: CASSLFSNYGYTF
cdr3_nt: TGTGCCAGCAGCTTGTTCTCTAACTATGGCTACACCTTC

j_call: TRBJ1-2
d_call: .
v_call: TRBV6-6
clone_size: .
cdr3_aa: CASSPRRFYGYTF
cdr3_nt: TGTGCCAGCAGTCCCCGGCGCTTCTATGGCTACACCTTC

j_call: TRBJ1-1
d_call: .
v_call: TRBV18
clone_size: .
cdr3_aa: CASSLKGPSGTEAFF
cdr3_nt: TGTGCCAGCTCGCTGAAGGGCCCCTCGGGCACTGAAGCTTTCTTT

j_call: TRBJ2-7
d_call: .
v_call: TRBV14
clone_size: .
cdr3_aa: CASSATGTNGIGEQYF
cdr3_nt: TGTGCCAGCAGCGCGACCGGGACAAATGGGATTGGCGAGCAGTACTTC

j_call: TRBJ1-1
d_call: .
v_call: TRBV18
clone_size: .
cdr3_aa: CASSTVNTEAFF
cdr3_nt: TGTGCCAGCTCCACGGTGAACACTGAAGCTTTCTTT

j_call: TRBJ1-1
d_call: .
v_call: TRBV7-9
clone_size: few
cdr3_aa: CASSDQDTEAFF
cdr3_nt: TGTGCCAGCAGCGATCAGGACACTGAAGCTTTCTTT

j_call: TRBJ2-3
d_call: TRBD1
v_call: TRBV19
clone_size: once
cdr3_aa: CASTGGRGDTQYF
cdr3_nt: TGTGCCAGCACAGGGGGACGAGGAGATACGCAGTATTTT

j_call: TRBJ2-3
d_call: .
v_call: TRBV5-1
clone_size: few
cdr3_aa: CASSSLAESTDTQYF
cdr3_nt: TGCGCCAGCAGCTCGTTAGCGGAGAGCACAGATACGCAGTATTTT

j_call: TRBJ1-1
d_call: TRBD1
v_call: TRBV3-1/TRBV3-2
clone_size: .
cdr3_aa: CASSQGQLPEAFF
cdr3_nt: TGTGCCAGCAGCCAGGGACAGTTACCTGAAGCTTTCTTT

j_call: TRBJ1-5
d_call: .
v_call: TRBV19
clone_size: .
cdr3_aa: CASSMRVYSNQPQHF
cdr3_nt: TGTGCCAGTAGTATGCGGGTTTATAGCAATCAGCCCCAGCATTTT

j_call: TRBJ1-3
d_call: TRBD1
v_call: TRBV6-5
clone_size: few
cdr3_aa: CASTLDRGKGNTIYF
cdr3_nt: TGTGCCAGCACTTTGGACAGGGGCAAAGGAAACACCATATATTTT

j_call: TRBJ1-1
d_call: .
v_call: TRBV15
clone_size: .
cdr3_aa: CATAEGLGTEAFF
cdr3_nt: TGTGCCACCGCGGAAGGGTTGGGCACTGAAGCTTTCTTT

j_call: TRBJ2-7
d_call: TRBD1
v_call: TRBV5-1
clone_size: .
cdr3_aa: CASSEGQGNFYEQYF
cdr3_nt: TGCGCCAGCAGCGAGGGACAGGGGAACTTCTACGAGCAGTACTTC

j_call: TRBJ2-2
d_call: TRBD1
v_call: TRBV7-3
clone_size: .
cdr3_aa: CASSSGQGPGELFF
cdr3_nt: TGTGCCAGCAGCTCAGGACAGGGGCCCGGGGAGCTGTTTTTT

j_call: TRBJ1-2
d_call: .
v_call: TRBV18
clone_size: .
cdr3_aa: CASSPQDSSNYGYTF
cdr3_nt: TGTGCCAGCTCACCACAAGACAGTTCTAACTATGGCTACACCTTC

j_call: TRBJ1-1
d_call: TRBD1
v_call: TRBV5-1
clone_size: .
cdr3_aa: CASRGRGPNTEAFF
cdr3_nt: TGCGCCAGCAGGGGCAGGGGGCCGAACACTGAAGCTTTCTTT

j_call: TRBJ1-6
d_call: TRBD1
v_call: TRBV7-9
clone_size: .
cdr3_aa: CASSRTGVGYNSPLHF
cdr3_nt: TGTGCCAGCAGCCGGACAGGGGTGGGCTATAATTCACCCCTCCACTTT

j_call: TRBJ1-1
d_call: .
v_call: TRBV18
clone_size: .
cdr3_aa: CASGGTLLGEPNTEAFF
cdr3_nt: TGTGCCAGCGGCGGGACATTACTTGGTGAACCCAACACTGAAGCTTTCTTT

j_call: TRBJ1-3
d_call: .
v_call: TRBV2
clone_size: .
cdr3_aa: CASSESGFSGNTIYF
cdr3_nt: TGTGCCAGCAGTGAAAGCGGGTTCTCTGGAAACACCATATATTTT